Given below is one TCR beta chain in context. The data stem from a study of T cells in Graves' hyperthyroidism and ophthalmopathy. Authors of the study amplified TCR beta CDR3 regions from RNA transcripts. First-round RT-PCR of the TCR CDR3 relied on the HTBI primer set. TCRdb passed the multiplex PCR reads through MiXCR, listing each CDR3 protein once. The sample gives hundreds of thousands of distinct CDR3 sequences, roughly 46% of which show up once; approximately 7.2% is in the top ten. The source of this sequence is an adult man with Graves' disease, either hyperthyroidism or ophthalmopathy (not recorded which). The sample was peripheral blood or thyroid tissue (not recorded which).

The CDR3 DNA is TGTGCCAGCAGCTTAGACCCTAATAGCTACGAGCAGTACTTC. Protein product: CASSLDPNSYEQYF. The chain joins TRBV7-9 to TRBJ2-7; D gene ambiguous. Germline V gene data show CDR1 as SEHNR and CDR2 as FQNEAQ (reference sequence). V dropped 1 base and J dropped 3 bases, with 10 bases sitting between them. The CDR3 is made up of 14 amino acids.